The 5 T cell receptor beta chains in this list originate from one sample, sequenced in a study of cytomegalovirus exposure and HLA in healthy donors. PCR primers comprised 60 Vbeta and 13 Jbeta primers. Some clones are missing from TCRdb's copy, which holds only in-frame ones; the method was immunoSEQ multiplex PCR. The sample contains 90,000 to 120,000 clones, 75% to 85% of which appear only once. The sequenced sample was PBMCs. These receptors were taken from a woman aged 45 to 65 in good health and CMV-seropositive.

This rearrangement joins TRBV14 to TRBJ1-4; 7 nucleotides match TRBD1. Germline loops: CDR1 SGHDN, CDR2 FVKESK. Losses at the gene ends were 6 bases for V and 5 bases for J; bases not matched to a gene: 3. The CDR3 extends over 13 amino acids. The CDR3 reads CASSGGGNEKLFF. For the CDR3, the DNA is TGTGCCAGCAGTGGAGGGGGCAATGAAAAACTGTTTTTT.

The chain uses TRBV9 and TRBJ1-1, with D maybe TRBD1 (6 bases). The CDR3 has 15 residues. In germline, CDR1 is SGDLS, CDR2 YYNGEE. V lost 0 bases and J 10 bases, leaving 19 bases between the germline ends. CDR3 amino acids: CASSVAAGAPQGAFF. CDR3 in DNA: TGTGCCAGCAGCGTAGCGGCAGGGGCCCCCCAAGGAGCTTTCTTT.

The genes are TRBV27 and TRBJ1-5, with TRBD1 identical over 8 bases. The J segment lost 3 bases and the V segment lost 8 bases, leaving 12 bases of the junction unmatched. Germline CDR1 is MNHEY and CDR2 is SMNVEV (reference sequence). The CDR3 loop spans 16 amino acids. The CDR3 coding sequence is TGTGCCAGCCGCCCCGGGACAGGTCTATTCAATCAGCCCCAGCATTTT. Its translation is CASRPGTGLFNQPQHF.

V gene TRBV29-1 combines with J gene TRBJ1-1, with 9 bases identical to TRBD1. Unmatched junction bases numbered 13, after V lost 6 bases and J lost 11 bases. There are 13 residues in the CDR3. CDR1 is SQVTM, CDR2 ANQGSEA, per germline. CDR3 nucleotides: TGCAGCGTCGGTACTCCGGGACAGGGATGGGCTTTCTTT. Translated, it gives CSVGTPGQGWAFF.

The CDR3 sequence is CASSLFTGADPYEQYF. The CDR3 DNA sequence: TGTGCCAGCAGTTTATTTACAGGGGCCGATCCCTACGAGCAGTACTTC. The chain joins TRBV27 to TRBJ2-5; 7 positions agree with TRBD1. The J call is doubtful: the DNA matches TRBJ2-7 better. CDR1 and CDR2 from the germline V gene are MNHEY and SMNVEV (reference sequence). The CDR3 sequence is 16 residues long.